The 3 T cell receptor beta chains below all came from one sample that was sequenced in a study of neurological immune-mediated disorders. MiXCR, run by TCRdb on the 5' RACE reads, gives a single entry per CDR3 protein. The table has tens of thousands of distinct CDR3 sequences, roughly 11% seen once. Sample: PBMCs. Receptor source: a man aged 55 to 70 in good health.

This clonotype was seen many times. The CDR3 spells CSAMREMNTEAFF. CDR3 DNA: TGCAGTGCTATGCGCGAGATGAACACTGAAGCTTTCTTT. The rearrangement joins TRBV20-1 to TRBJ1-1; D remains ambiguous. This CDR3 has 13 amino acids. CDR1 is DFQATT and CDR2 is SNEGSKA in the germline V gene (reference sequence). Trimming removed 4 bases at V and 0 bases at J, with 9 bases between.

Many counts were recorded for this clonotype. The V call is TRBV12-3 or TRBV12-4, the J call TRBJ1-4, with 7 positions matching TRBD1. The CDR3 has 13 residues. The ends lost 6 bases at V and 7 bases at J; junction bases unmatched: 5. The CDR3 spells CASRSRDSEKLFF. In DNA form, the CDR3 reads TGTGCCAGCAGGTCCCGGGACAGTGAAAAACTGTTTTTT.

This clonotype was counted at least ten times. The CDR3 reads CAISEGGGSYEQYF. The CDR3 bases are TGTGCCATCAGTGAAGGCGGGGGGTCCTACGAGCAGTACTTC. The genes are TRBV10-3 and TRBJ2-7; 8 nucleotides line up with TRBD2. Germline CDR1 ENHRY, CDR2 SYGVKD. Trimming took 3 bases from V and 1 from J; bases not matched to a gene: 2. The CDR3 is 14 amino acids.